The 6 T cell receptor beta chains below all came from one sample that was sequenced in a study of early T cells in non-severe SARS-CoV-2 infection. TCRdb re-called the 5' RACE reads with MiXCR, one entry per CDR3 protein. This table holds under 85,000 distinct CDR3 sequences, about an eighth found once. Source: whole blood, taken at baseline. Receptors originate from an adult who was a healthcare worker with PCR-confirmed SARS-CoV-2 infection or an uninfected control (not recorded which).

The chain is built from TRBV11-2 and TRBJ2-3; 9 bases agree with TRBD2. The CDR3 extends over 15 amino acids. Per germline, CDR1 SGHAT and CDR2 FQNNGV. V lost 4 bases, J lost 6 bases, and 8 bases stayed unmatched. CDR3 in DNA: TGTGCCAGCAGCTATCCCGGGACTAGCTCCGATACGCAGTATTTT. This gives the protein CASSYPGTSSDTQYF. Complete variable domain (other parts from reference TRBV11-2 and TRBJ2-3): EAGVAQSPRYKIIEKRQSVAFWCNPISGHATLYWYQQILGQGPKLLIQFQNNGVVDDSQLPKDRFSAERLKGVDSTLKIQPAKLEDSAVYLCASSYPGTSSDTQYFGPGTRLTVL.

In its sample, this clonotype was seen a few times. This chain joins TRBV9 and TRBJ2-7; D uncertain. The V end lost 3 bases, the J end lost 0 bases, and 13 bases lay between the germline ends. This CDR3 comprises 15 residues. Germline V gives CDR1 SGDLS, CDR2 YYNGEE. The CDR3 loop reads CASSESLGSSYEQYF. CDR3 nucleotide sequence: TGTGCCAGCAGCGAGTCCCTAGGAAGCTCCTACGAGCAGTACTTC.

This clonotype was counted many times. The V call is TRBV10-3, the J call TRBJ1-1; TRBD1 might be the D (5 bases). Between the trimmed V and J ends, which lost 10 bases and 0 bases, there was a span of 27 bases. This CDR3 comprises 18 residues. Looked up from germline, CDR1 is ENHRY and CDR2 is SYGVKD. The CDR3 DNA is TGTGCCACAGTACCATTTGGGGCACGGGGAATTATGAACACTGAAGCTTTCTTT. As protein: CATVPFGARGIMNTEAFF.

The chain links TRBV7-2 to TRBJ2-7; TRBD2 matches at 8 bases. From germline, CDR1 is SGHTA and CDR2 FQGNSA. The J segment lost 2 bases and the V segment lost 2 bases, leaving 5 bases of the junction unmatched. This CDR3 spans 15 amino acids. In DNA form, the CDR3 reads TGTGCCAGCAGCTTAAAGCGGGGGAAGACCTACGAGCAGTACTTC. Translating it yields CASSLKRGKTYEQYF.

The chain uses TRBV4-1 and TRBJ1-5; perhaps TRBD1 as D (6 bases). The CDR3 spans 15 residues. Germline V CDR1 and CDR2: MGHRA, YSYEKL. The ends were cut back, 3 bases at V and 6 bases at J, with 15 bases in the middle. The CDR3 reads CASSQDGRGGQPQHF. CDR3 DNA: TGCGCCAGCAGCCAGGATGGCAGGGGAGGTCAGCCCCAGCATTTT.

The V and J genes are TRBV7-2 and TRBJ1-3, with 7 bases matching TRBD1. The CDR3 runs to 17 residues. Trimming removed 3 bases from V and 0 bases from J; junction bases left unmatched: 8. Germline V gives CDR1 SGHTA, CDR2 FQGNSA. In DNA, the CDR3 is TGTGCCAGCAGCTTCGACAGGGCTTTGGGCTCTGGAAACACCATATATTTT. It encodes CASSFDRALGSGNTIYF.